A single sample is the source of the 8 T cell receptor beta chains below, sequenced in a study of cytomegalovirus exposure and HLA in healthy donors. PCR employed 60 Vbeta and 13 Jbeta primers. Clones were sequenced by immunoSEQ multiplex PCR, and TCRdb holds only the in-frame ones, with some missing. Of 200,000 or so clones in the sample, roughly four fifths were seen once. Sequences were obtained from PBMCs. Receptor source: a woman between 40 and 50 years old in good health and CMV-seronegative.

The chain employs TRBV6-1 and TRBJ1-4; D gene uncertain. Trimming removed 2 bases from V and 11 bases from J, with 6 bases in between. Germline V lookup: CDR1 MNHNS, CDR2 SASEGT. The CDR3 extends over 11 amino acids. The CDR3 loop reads CASSEWEKLFF. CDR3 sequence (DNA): TGTGCCAGCAGTGAATGGGAGAAACTGTTTTTT.

Written as DNA, the CDR3 is TGTGCCACCTTCCGACAGGGCGACACTGAAGCTTTCTTT. Translating gives CATFRQGDTEAFF. V usage is TRBV6-1 and J usage is TRBJ1-1; 7 nucleotides match TRBD1. CDR1 is MNHNS, CDR2 SASEGT, per germline. V shed 10 bases, J shed 3 bases, and the junction held 8 bases outside the gene matches. The CDR3 covers 13 residues.

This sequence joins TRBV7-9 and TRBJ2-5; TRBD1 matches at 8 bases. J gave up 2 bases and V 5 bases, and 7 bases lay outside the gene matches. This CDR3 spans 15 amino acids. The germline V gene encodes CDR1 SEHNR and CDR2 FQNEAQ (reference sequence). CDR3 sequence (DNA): TGTGCCAGCAGCCCCCGGACAGGGTTTCAAGAGACCCAGTACTTC. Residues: CASSPRTGFQETQYF.

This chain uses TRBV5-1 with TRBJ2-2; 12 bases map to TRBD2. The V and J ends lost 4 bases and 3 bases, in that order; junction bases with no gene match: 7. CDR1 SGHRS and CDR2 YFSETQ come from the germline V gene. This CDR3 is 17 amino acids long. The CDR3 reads CASSASGRALDTGELFF. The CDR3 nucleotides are TGCGCCAGCAGCGCTAGCGGGAGGGCCTTGGACACCGGGGAGCTGTTTTTT.

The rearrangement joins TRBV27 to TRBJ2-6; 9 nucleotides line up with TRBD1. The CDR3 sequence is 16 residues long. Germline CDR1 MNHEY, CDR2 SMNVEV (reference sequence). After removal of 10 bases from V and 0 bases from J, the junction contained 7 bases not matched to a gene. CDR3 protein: CATRTGVNSGANVLTF. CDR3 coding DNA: TGTGCCACCAGGACAGGGGTTAACTCTGGGGCCAACGTCCTGACTTTC.

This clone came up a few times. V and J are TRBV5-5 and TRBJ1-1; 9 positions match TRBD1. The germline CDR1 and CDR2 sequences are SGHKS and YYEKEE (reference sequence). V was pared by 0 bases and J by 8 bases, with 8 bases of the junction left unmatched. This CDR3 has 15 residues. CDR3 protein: CASSLGGTGSPEAFF. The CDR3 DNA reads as TGTGCCAGCAGCTTGGGCGGGACAGGGTCGCCCGAAGCTTTCTTT.

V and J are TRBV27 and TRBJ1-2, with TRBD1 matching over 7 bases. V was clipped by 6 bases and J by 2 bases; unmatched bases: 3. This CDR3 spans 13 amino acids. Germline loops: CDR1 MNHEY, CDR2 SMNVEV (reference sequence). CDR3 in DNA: TGTGCCAGCAGCATGACAGGGAACTATGGCTACACCTTC. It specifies CASSMTGNYGYTF.

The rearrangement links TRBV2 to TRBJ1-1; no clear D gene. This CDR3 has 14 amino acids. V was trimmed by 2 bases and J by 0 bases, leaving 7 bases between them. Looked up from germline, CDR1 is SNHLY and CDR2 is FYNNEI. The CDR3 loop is CASSELGLNTEAFF. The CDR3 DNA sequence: TGTGCCAGCAGTGAACTCGGTTTGAACACTGAAGCTTTCTTT.